These T cell receptor beta chains were read from a single sample in a study of blood T cell repertoires in COVID-19. Sequencing used immunoSEQ multiplex PCR; TCRdb keeps in-frame clones, though not all of them. The sample contains 150,000 to 200,000 clones, about 86% of which appear only once. The sequenced material came from peripheral blood. The origin of the receptors is a human donor with acute or convalescent COVID-19. The donor label of this sample is uncertain. The CDR3 runs from the conserved cysteine through the conserved F or W. D genes are given only for firm matches. Clone size is given for some rows only: seen once, a few or many times, or a class if the clone is expanded.

clone_size: NA
v_call: TRBV6-1
d_call: TRBD1
j_call: TRBJ2-3
cdr3_aa: CASSERGQGALGTDTQYF
cdr3_nt: TGTGCCAGCAGTGAAAGGGGTCAGGGGGCGCTTGGCACAGATACGCAGTATTTT

clone_size: NA
v_call: TRBV29-1
d_call: NA
j_call: TRBJ2-7
cdr3_aa: CSVEDGGPRKGSYEQYF
cdr3_nt: TGCAGCGTTGAAGATGGAGGCCCGCGAAAGGGTTCCTACGAGCAGTACTTC

clone_size: NA
v_call: TRBV30
d_call: NA
j_call: TRBJ1-6
cdr3_aa: CAWAVNRDSPLHF
cdr3_nt: TGTGCCTGGGCCGTGAACAGGGATTCACCCCTCCACTTT

clone_size: NA
v_call: TRBV11-3
d_call: NA
j_call: TRBJ2-2
cdr3_aa: CASSSTNTGELFF
cdr3_nt: TGTGCCAGCAGTTCCACGAACACCGGGGAGCTGTTTTTT

clone_size: NA
v_call: TRBV5-1
d_call: TRBD1
j_call: TRBJ2-7
cdr3_aa: CASRETGTGGYEQYF
cdr3_nt: TGCGCCAGCAGGGAGACCGGGACAGGGGGCTACGAGCAGTACTTC

clone_size: NA
v_call: TRBV7-2
d_call: TRBD1
j_call: TRBJ2-7
cdr3_aa: CASSAPGQGRYEQYF
cdr3_nt: TGTGCCAGCAGCGCACCGGGACAGGGGCGCTACGAGCAGTACTTC

clone_size: NA
v_call: TRBV13
d_call: TRBD1
j_call: TRBJ2-7
cdr3_aa: CASRMDRGEQYF
cdr3_nt: TGTGCCAGCAGAATGGACAGGGGCGAGCAGTACTTC

clone_size: NA
v_call: TRBV11-2
d_call: NA
j_call: TRBJ2-7
cdr3_aa: CASSTHFEQYF
cdr3_nt: TGTGCCAGCAGCACCCACTTTGAGCAGTACTTC

clone_size: NA
v_call: TRBV2
d_call: TRBD2
j_call: TRBJ2-3
cdr3_aa: CASWGRGGGPQSTDTQYF
cdr3_nt: TGTGCCAGCTGGGGCCGGGGCGGGGGGCCACAGTCCACAGATACGCAGTATTTT

clone_size: few
v_call: TRBV19
d_call: TRBD2
j_call: TRBJ2-5
cdr3_aa: CASSVSTSGRGQETQYF
cdr3_nt: TGTGCCAGTAGTGTGTCGACTAGCGGGAGAGGGCAAGAGACCCAGTACTTC

clone_size: NA
v_call: TRBV6-1
d_call: NA
j_call: TRBJ1-3
cdr3_aa: CASREDPGNTIYF
cdr3_nt: TGTGCCAGCAGAGAGGATCCCGGAAACACCATATATTTT

clone_size: once
v_call: TRBV28
d_call: TRBD2
j_call: TRBJ2-1
cdr3_aa: CASTLKRERPFF
cdr3_nt: TGTGCCAGCACCCTTAAGCGGGAGAGACCGTTCTTC

clone_size: NA
v_call: TRBV19
d_call: NA
j_call: TRBJ1-1
cdr3_aa: CASSQTENTEAFF
cdr3_nt: TGTGCCAGTAGTCAGACAGAGAACACTGAAGCTTTCTTT

clone_size: NA
v_call: TRBV5-8
d_call: NA
j_call: TRBJ2-1
cdr3_aa: CASTLRRIIYNEQFF
cdr3_nt: TGTGCCAGCACCCTCCGGAGGATTATCTACAATGAGCAGTTCTTC

clone_size: NA
v_call: TRBV27
d_call: TRBD1
j_call: TRBJ2-7
cdr3_aa: CASSSTGVLSEQYF
cdr3_nt: TGTGCCAGCAGTTCTACAGGGGTGTTATCCGAGCAGTACTTC

clone_size: NA
v_call: TRBV19
d_call: NA
j_call: TRBJ1-3
cdr3_aa: CASSGSGNTIYF
cdr3_nt: TGTGCCAGTTCCGGCTCTGGAAACACCATATATTTT

clone_size: NA
v_call: TRBV6-6
d_call: NA
j_call: TRBJ1-1
cdr3_aa: CASSYQVAGTEAFF
cdr3_nt: TGTGCCAGCAGTTACCAGGTTGCGGGGACTGAAGCTTTCTTT

clone_size: NA
v_call: TRBV5-4
d_call: NA
j_call: TRBJ1-3
cdr3_aa: CVSSSDLTTIYF
cdr3_nt: TGTGTCAGCAGCTCGGACTTAACGACCATATATTTT

clone_size: NA
v_call: TRBV6-5
d_call: TRBD1
j_call: TRBJ2-1
cdr3_aa: CASSYRETGGYNEQFF
cdr3_nt: TGTGCCAGCAGTTACAGGGAGACAGGGGGTTACAATGAGCAGTTCTTC

clone_size: NA
v_call: TRBV7-8
d_call: TRBD2
j_call: TRBJ2-7
cdr3_aa: CASSLSASGVYEQYF
cdr3_nt: TGTGCCAGCAGCCTGTCGGCTAGCGGGGTCTATGAGCAGTACTTC

clone_size: NA
v_call: TRBV9
d_call: NA
j_call: TRBJ1-3
cdr3_aa: CASSVEPLSGNTIYF
cdr3_nt: TGTGCCAGCAGCGTAGAGCCACTCTCTGGAAACACCATATATTTT

clone_size: NA
v_call: TRBV5-1
d_call: NA
j_call: TRBJ2-2
cdr3_aa: CASSLGGVRGGELFF
cdr3_nt: TGCGCCAGCAGCTTGGGAGGAGTCCGAGGCGGGGAGCTGTTTTTT

clone_size: NA
v_call: TRBV5-4
d_call: NA
j_call: TRBJ2-3
cdr3_aa: CASSFEGVGDTQYF
cdr3_nt: TGTGCCAGCAGCTTTGAGGGAGTGGGAGATACGCAGTATTTT

clone_size: few
v_call: TRBV3-1/TRBV3-2
d_call: NA
j_call: TRBJ1-3
cdr3_aa: CASSQAGGNTIYF
cdr3_nt: TGTGCCAGCAGCCAAGCGGGTGGAAACACCATATATTTT

clone_size: NA
v_call: TRBV5-8
d_call: TRBD1
j_call: TRBJ2-7
cdr3_aa: CASSPDRGGPPRIHEQYF
cdr3_nt: TGTGCCAGCAGCCCAGACAGGGGCGGACCGCCTCGTATCCACGAGCAGTACTTC

clone_size: NA
v_call: TRBV2
d_call: NA
j_call: TRBJ2-7
cdr3_aa: CASRAGRGAYEQYF
cdr3_nt: TGTGCCAGCAGAGCAGGGAGGGGGGCCTACGAGCAGTACTTC

clone_size: NA
v_call: TRBV19
d_call: TRBD1
j_call: TRBJ1-4
cdr3_aa: CASKRTGSEKLFF
cdr3_nt: TGTGCCAGTAAACGGACAGGGAGTGAAAAACTGTTTTTT

clone_size: NA
v_call: TRBV2
d_call: TRBD2
j_call: TRBJ2-3
cdr3_aa: CASSFLAEGDTQYF
cdr3_nt: TGTGCCAGCAGTTTTCTAGCGGAAGGGGATACGCAGTATTTT

clone_size: NA
v_call: TRBV7-9
d_call: TRBD1
j_call: TRBJ1-2
cdr3_aa: CASSFPGGVDGYTF
cdr3_nt: TGTGCCAGCAGCTTTCCAGGGGGCGTAGATGGCTACACCTTC

clone_size: NA
v_call: TRBV5-8
d_call: NA
j_call: TRBJ1-1
cdr3_aa: CASSLKGDTEAFF
cdr3_nt: TGTGCCAGCAGCTTGAAGGGGGACACTGAAGCTTTCTTT

clone_size: NA
v_call: TRBV3-1/TRBV3-2
d_call: TRBD2
j_call: TRBJ2-1
cdr3_aa: CASSQRITGTSGTGEFF
cdr3_nt: TGTGCCAGCAGCCAGCGCATAACCGGGACTAGCGGGACAGGGGAGTTCTTC

clone_size: NA
v_call: TRBV5-1
d_call: NA
j_call: TRBJ2-2
cdr3_aa: CASSQIADTGELFF
cdr3_nt: TGCGCCAGCAGCCAGATAGCGGACACCGGGGAGCTGTTTTTT

clone_size: NA
v_call: TRBV7-9
d_call: TRBD2
j_call: TRBJ2-1
cdr3_aa: CASSGSGTSGRAHEQFF
cdr3_nt: TGTGCCAGCAGCGGATCCGGGACTAGCGGGAGGGCCCATGAGCAGTTCTTC

clone_size: NA
v_call: TRBV7-2
d_call: TRBD1
j_call: TRBJ2-7
cdr3_aa: CASSSSTGGPEQYF
cdr3_nt: TGTGCCAGCAGCTCCTCGACAGGGGGCCCCGAGCAGTACTTC

clone_size: NA
v_call: TRBV13
d_call: NA
j_call: TRBJ1-1
cdr3_aa: CASSFSTPAFF
cdr3_nt: TGTGCCAGCAGCTTTTCGACTCCCGCTTTCTTT

clone_size: NA
v_call: TRBV7-9
d_call: NA
j_call: TRBJ2-1
cdr3_aa: CASSPSGSSYNEQFF
cdr3_nt: TGTGCCAGCAGCCCGTCGGGGTCCTCCTACAATGAGCAGTTCTTC

clone_size: few
v_call: TRBV30
d_call: TRBD2
j_call: TRBJ2-7
cdr3_aa: CAWIPSGGHAYEQYF
cdr3_nt: TGTGCCTGGATCCCCTCGGGGGGGCACGCCTACGAGCAGTACTTC

clone_size: NA
v_call: TRBV10-3
d_call: TRBD1
j_call: TRBJ1-6
cdr3_aa: CAISEIGQGISPLHF
cdr3_nt: TGTGCCATCAGTGAGATCGGACAGGGGATTTCACCCCTCCACTTT

clone_size: NA
v_call: TRBV25-1
d_call: NA
j_call: TRBJ2-2
cdr3_aa: CASLSSGELFF
cdr3_nt: TGTGCCAGCTTAAGCTCCGGGGAGCTGTTTTTT

clone_size: once
v_call: TRBV27
d_call: TRBD1
j_call: TRBJ2-1
cdr3_aa: CASSLPPGQGLTFF
cdr3_nt: TGTGCCAGCAGTTTACCTCCTGGACAGGGGCTTACTTTCTTC

clone_size: NA
v_call: TRBV19
d_call: NA
j_call: TRBJ2-7
cdr3_aa: CASALGGRTSYEQYF
cdr3_nt: TGTGCCAGCGCCCTTGGAGGCAGGACTTCCTACGAGCAGTACTTC

clone_size: NA
v_call: TRBV3-1/TRBV3-2
d_call: NA
j_call: TRBJ1-5
cdr3_aa: CASSQGVGQPQHF
cdr3_nt: TGTGCCAGCAGCCAGGGAGTAGGGCAGCCCCAGCATTTT

clone_size: NA
v_call: TRBV3-1/TRBV3-2
d_call: NA
j_call: TRBJ1-6
cdr3_aa: CASSPIRTVNSPLHF
cdr3_nt: TGTGCCAGCAGCCCCATTAGGACAGTTAATTCACCCCTCCACTTT

clone_size: NA
v_call: TRBV3-1/TRBV3-2
d_call: NA
j_call: TRBJ2-5
cdr3_aa: CASSQGEDIVRGYAQYF
cdr3_nt: TGTGCCAGCAGCCAAGGAGAGGATATTGTACGGGGGTACGCCCAGTACTTC

clone_size: NA
v_call: TRBV9
d_call: NA
j_call: TRBJ1-3
cdr3_aa: CASSPGTGNTIYF
cdr3_nt: TGTGCCAGCAGCCCCGGGACTGGAAACACCATATATTTT

clone_size: NA
v_call: TRBV7-9
d_call: NA
j_call: TRBJ1-4
cdr3_aa: CASSLDRTATNEKLFF
cdr3_nt: TGTGCCAGCAGCTTAGACCGGACAGCAACTAATGAAAAACTGTTTTTT

clone_size: NA
v_call: TRBV18
d_call: NA
j_call: TRBJ2-7
cdr3_aa: CASSPGAQYEQYF
cdr3_nt: TGTGCCAGCTCACCGGGGGCCCAATACGAGCAGTACTTC